A selection of T cell receptor beta chains follows, all from one sample in a study of cytomegalovirus exposure and HLA in healthy donors. Data came from immunoSEQ multiplex PCR; TCRdb stores just in-frame clones and leaves some out. The repertoire holds roughly 240,000 clones, with approximately 84% as singletons. Sequenced material: PBMCs. The receptors come from a girl aged 2-10 years in good health and CMV-seronegative. CDR3s include the opening cysteine and the closing phenylalanine or tryptophan. D genes are given only for firm matches. Expanded clones are given a class, and other clones once, few, many or no size at all.

clone_size,v_call,d_call,j_call,cdr3_nt,cdr3_aa
once,TRBV6-1,NA,TRBJ2-7,TGTGCCAGCAGTGTCCAGTGGGCCGTCGTGTACGAGCAGTACTTC,CASSVQWAVVYEQYF
NA,TRBV6-6,NA,TRBJ1-2,TGTGCCAGCAGCCGCCAGGGACTTGGGGACTATGGCTACACCTTC,CASSRQGLGDYGYTF
NA,TRBV18,NA,TRBJ2-5,TGTGCCAGCTCACTTACTACCAATCTCCTAGCAAATCAAGAGACCCAGTACTTC,CASSLTTNLLANQETQYF
NA,TRBV7-2,TRBD1,TRBJ1-5,TGTGCCAGCAGCTTAGACAGGGGAGGCAATCAGCCCCAGCATTTT,CASSLDRGGNQPQHF
NA,TRBV29-1,NA,TRBJ1-1,TGCAGCGTTGTAAGTGCGGGGATCAACACTGAAGCTTTCTTT,CSVVSAGINTEAFF
NA,TRBV4-2,TRBD2,TRBJ2-3,TGTGCCAGCAGCCAAGATTCAACCAGGGCGGGAGGGGATACGCAGTATTTT,CASSQDSTRAGGDTQYF
NA,TRBV14,TRBD2,TRBJ2-1,TGTGCCAGCAGCCAAAGGCGGGGGGGCCTGAATGAGCAGTTCTTC,CASSQRRGGLNEQFF
NA,TRBV30,NA,TRBJ1-2,TGTGCCTGGAGTGTACCCGGGAGCTATGGCTACACCTTC,CAWSVPGSYGYTF
NA,TRBV19,TRBD2,TRBJ2-1,TGTGCCAGTAGGACTAGCGGGGTGTCCTACAATGAGCAGTTCTTC,CASRTSGVSYNEQFF
NA,TRBV18,NA,TRBJ1-5,TGTGCCAGCTCACCAAGGGGGGGAGGGGAGCCCCAGCATTTT,CASSPRGGGEPQHF
NA,TRBV30,TRBD2,TRBJ2-3,TGTGCCTGGAGTGTAGGTTCTAGCGGGGGCACAGATACGCAGTATTTT,CAWSVGSSGGTDTQYF
NA,TRBV5-1,TRBD2,TRBJ2-2,TGCGCCAGCAGCTTGGTAGCGGGGAACACCGGGGAGCTGTTTTTT,CASSLVAGNTGELFF
once,TRBV23-1,TRBD1,TRBJ1-1,TGCGCCAGCAGTCCGCTATCAGGGGGGAGAAACACTGAAGCTTTCTTT,CASSPLSGGRNTEAFF
NA,TRBV6-6,TRBD2,TRBJ2-7,TGTGCCAGTACTAGCGGCTACGAGCAGTACTTC,CASTSGYEQYF
NA,TRBV6-5,NA,TRBJ1-6,TGTGCCAGCAGTTACCGCCCTGGAAGGGGCTATTCACCCCTCCACTTT,CASSYRPGRGYSPLHF
NA,TRBV7-9,NA,TRBJ1-1,TGTGCCAGCAGCTTTTGGGGCGCCCCTGAAGCTTTCTTT,CASSFWGAPEAFF
NA,TRBV30,NA,TRBJ1-2,TGTGCCTGGACGCAGGGGAACTATGGCTACACCTTC,CAWTQGNYGYTF
NA,TRBV6-5,TRBD2,TRBJ2-5,TGTGCCAGCAGTTCAGCGGGAGTAGGGACCGGGGAGACCCAGTACTTC,CASSSAGVGTGETQYF
NA,TRBV7-6,TRBD1,TRBJ2-2,TGTGCCAGCAGCTTATCCCTGGGACAGGGGTTAGTCACCGGGGAGCTGTTTTTT,CASSLSLGQGLVTGELFF
NA,TRBV2,TRBD1,TRBJ1-2,TGTGCCAGCACCGGGACAGGGATCAATGGCTACACCTTC,CASTGTGINGYTF
NA,TRBV11-1,TRBD2,TRBJ2-1,TGTGCCAGCAGGGGGACTAGCGGGAGATTCTTTCGGAATGAGCAGTTCTTC,CASRGTSGRFFRNEQFF
NA,TRBV5-1,TRBD2,TRBJ2-1,TGCGCCAGCAGCTTGGCGGGGGGTACCTACAATGAGCAGTTCTTC,CASSLAGGTYNEQFF
NA,TRBV25-1,TRBD1,TRBJ1-2,TGTGCCAGTTCAGGGGGTCCTATCTATGGCTACACCTTC,CASSGGPIYGYTF
NA,TRBV9,NA,TRBJ1-5,TGTGCCAGCAGCGCTGGGACATCCAATCAGCCCCAGCATTTT,CASSAGTSNQPQHF
few,TRBV4-1,NA,TRBJ2-7,TGCGCCAGCAGCCAATGGTTTGGGGGCCGAGGCCTCTCCTACGAGCAGTACTTC,CASSQWFGGRGLSYEQYF
NA,TRBV9,NA,TRBJ2-5,TGTGCCAGCAGCGTAGCGGCGGGAATGGGGTCGGGTGATACGGAGACCCAGTACTTC,CASSVAAGMGSGDTETQYF
NA,TRBV18,NA,TRBJ2-7,TGTGCCAGCTCACCAAGGGGAACCTACGAGCAGTACTTC,CASSPRGTYEQYF
NA,TRBV6-1,NA,TRBJ1-3,TGTGCCAGCACCCCCCTGACAGGTCGGAACACCATATATTTT,CASTPLTGRNTIYF
NA,TRBV19,NA,TRBJ1-5,TGTGCCAGTACTTTCGGGGGGGAAAGCAATCAGCCCCAGCATTTT,CASTFGGESNQPQHF
NA,TRBV25-1,NA,TRBJ1-5,TGTGCCAGCAGTGCTGCGGGGGCTGGCAATCAGCCCCAGCATTTT,CASSAAGAGNQPQHF
NA,TRBV19,NA,TRBJ1-5,TGTGCCAGTAGCGCAGGGGCCAATCAGCCCCAGCATTTT,CASSAGANQPQHF
NA,TRBV5-6,TRBD2,TRBJ2-7,TGTGCCAGCAGCCGTTTGCGGGCTAGCGGTTCCTACGAGCAGTACTTC,CASSRLRASGSYEQYF
NA,TRBV4-2,NA,TRBJ1-4,TGTGCCAGCAGCCAAGACCAACGACAGGCTGAAAAACTGTTTTTT,CASSQDQRQAEKLFF
NA,TRBV27,TRBD2,TRBJ2-3,TGTGCCAGCAGTGGACTAGCGGGAGGTCCAGATACGCAGTATTTT,CASSGLAGGPDTQYF
NA,TRBV30,TRBD2,TRBJ2-7,TGTGCCTGGAGTAGCGGGAACTACGAGCAGTACTTC,CAWSSGNYEQYF
NA,TRBV5-1,NA,TRBJ2-1,TGCGCCAGCAGCTTGGCCTGGGGAGCAGGGGACCCTTCCTACAATGAGCAGTTCTTC,CASSLAWGAGDPSYNEQFF
NA,TRBV5-1,NA,TRBJ2-7,TGCGCCAGCAGCCTCCTAGCGGACAGCTCCTACGAGCAGTACTTC,CASSLLADSSYEQYF
NA,TRBV6-1,TRBD1,TRBJ2-5,TGTGCCAGCAGTGGGACAGGGTGGGAGACCCAGTACTTC,CASSGTGWETQYF
NA,TRBV29-1,NA,TRBJ2-7,TGCAGCGTTGTTCTCGGGGGCTCCTACGAGCAGTACTTC,CSVVLGGSYEQYF
NA,TRBV6-6,NA,TRBJ2-7,TGTGCCAGCAGTTACGACGGGGGACTAGGGGGCGGCAAGCAGTACTTC,CASSYDGGLGGGKQYF
NA,TRBV7-9,TRBD2,TRBJ2-1,TGTTCCAGCAGCTTAGCTCTAGCGGGAGACTACAATGAGCAGTTCTTC,CSSSLALAGDYNEQFF
few,TRBV13,NA,TRBJ1-6,TGTGCCAGCAGCCACCGTCCCATGGACAAGAGCTCCTATAATTCACCCCTCCACTTT,CASSHRPMDKSSYNSPLHF
few,TRBV6-5,TRBD1,TRBJ1-6,TGTGCCAGCAGCAGAGACAGGGATAGTTCACCCCTCCACTTT,CASSRDRDSSPLHF
NA,TRBV6-5,NA,TRBJ1-1,TGTGCCAGCAGTTACCTTAAGAACACTGAAGCTTTCTTT,CASSYLKNTEAFF
NA,TRBV7-9,TRBD1,TRBJ2-7,TGTGCCAGCAGCGAGGGACAGGGGGTCGACGAGCAGTACTTC,CASSEGQGVDEQYF
NA,TRBV9,TRBD1,TRBJ1-2,TGTGCCAGCAGCGTAGGAGGTACAGGGGACTATGGCTACACCTTC,CASSVGGTGDYGYTF
once,TRBV6-1,TRBD2,TRBJ2-3,TGTGCCAGCAGCCTGACTAGCGGTAGCACAGATACGCAGTATTTT,CASSLTSGSTDTQYF
NA,TRBV9,TRBD1,TRBJ2-1,TGTGCCAGCAGCGTAGAAGGGACAGCCGGGAATGAGCAGTTCTTC,CASSVEGTAGNEQFF
NA,TRBV5-4,TRBD2,TRBJ2-1,TGTGCCACCTGGACAGGTAGCGGGAGCCAGCAGTTCTTC,CATWTGSGSQQFF
NA,TRBV21-1,NA,TRBJ2-1,TGTGCCAGCAGCAAAGAACTAGCGGGGGATAATGGGGAGCAGTTCTTC,CASSKELAGDNGEQFF
NA,TRBV19,TRBD1,TRBJ1-5,TGTGCCAGTAGTTTACGACAGGGAGTCGGTCAGCCCCAGCATTTT,CASSLRQGVGQPQHF
NA,TRBV6-1,TRBD2,TRBJ2-5,TGTGCCAGCAGCGGACTAGCGGGACAAGAGACCCAGTACTTC,CASSGLAGQETQYF
NA,TRBV5-8,TRBD1,TRBJ1-1,TGTGCCAGCAGCTTGGCGACAGGGTATGAAGCTTTCTTT,CASSLATGYEAFF
NA,TRBV4-2,TRBD1,TRBJ2-7,TGTGCCAGCAGCCCCCCCCCGACAGGGGGCAGGTCCTACGAGCAGTACTTC,CASSPPPTGGRSYEQYF
NA,TRBV14,TRBD1,TRBJ1-2,TGTGCCAGCAGCCACGGGACAGGGTTATATGGCTACACCTTC,CASSHGTGLYGYTF
once,TRBV21-1,NA,TRBJ2-7,TGTGCCAGCACCCGAAGACAGGGCCTGACCTACGAGCAGTACTTC,CASTRRQGLTYEQYF